The 17 T cell receptor beta chains in this list originate from one sample, sequenced in a study of cytomegalovirus exposure and HLA in healthy donors. PCR used 60 Vbeta primers and 13 Jbeta primers. Here immunoSEQ multiplex PCR was the method, and the copy in TCRdb shows in-frame clones only, minus some. The sample includes 190,000 or so clones, approximately 82% of them seen just once. The sequencing input was PBMCs. The source is a woman aged 50 to 60 in good health and CMV-seropositive.

This clone was observed a few times. The rearrangement links TRBV7-3 to TRBJ2-2, with 12 bases matching TRBD2. CDR1 SGHTA and CDR2 FQGTGA come from the germline V gene. With 8 bases clipped from V and 4 bases from J, the junction kept 5 bases outside the gene matches. The CDR3 contains 15 residues. CDR3 amino acids: CASGLGLAGTGELFF. CDR3 DNA: TGTGCCAGCGGGTTGGGACTAGCGGGCACCGGGGAGCTGTTTTTT. Complete variable domain (other parts from reference TRBV7-3 and TRBJ2-2): GAGVSQTPSNKVTEKGKYVELRCDPISGHTALYWYRQSLGQGPEFLIYFQGTGAADDSGLPNDRFFAVRPEGSVSTLKIQRTERGDSAVYLCASGLGLAGTGELFFGEGSRLTVL.

The J gene is TRBJ1-2, the V gene TRBV14; D might be TRBD1 (6 bases). Germline V CDR1 and CDR2: SGHDN, FVKESK. The CDR3 consists of 15 residues. The V and J ends lost 1 base and 2 bases respectively, with 11 bases between them. The CDR3 here is CASSQGYRVNYGYTF. The CDR3 coding sequence is TGTGCCAGCAGCCAAGGGTACAGGGTCAACTATGGCTACACCTTC. The full variable domain, rest sourced from reference TRBV14 and TRBJ1-2, is EAGVTQFPSHSVIEKGQTVTLRCDPISGHDNLYWYRRVMGKEIKFLLHFVKESKQDESGMPNNRFLAERTGGTYSTLKVQPAELEDSGVYFCASSQGYRVNYGYTFGSGTRLTVV.

This clone was recorded only once. This chain connects TRBV4-1 to TRBJ2-5; 7 bases match TRBD1. Judging by the DNA end, TRBJ2-7 fits better; the J call may be wrong. Germline values: CDR1 MGHRA, CDR2 YSYEKL. The length of the CDR3 is 15 residues. The CDR3 DNA reads TGCGCCAGCAGCCAGGAGCACAAACAGGGGACCGAGCAGTACTTC. Translated: CASSQEHKQGTEQYF.

The J gene is TRBJ2-7, the V gene TRBV6-1; tentative D call: TRBD2 (5 bases). Looked up from germline, CDR1 is MNHNS and CDR2 is SASEGT. The CDR3 extends over 13 amino acids. Trimming cost V 1 base and J 4 bases, with 8 bases left between them. DNA of the CDR3: TGTGCCAGCAGTGAAGGGGGAGCATACGAGCAGTACTTC. Translated: CASSEGGAYEQYF.

This clone appeared a few times. The J gene is TRBJ1-4, the V gene TRBV5-6; 8 bases match TRBD1. Germline V gene lookup returns CDR1 SGHDT and CDR2 YYEEEE. The CDR3 covers 14 residues. The junction had 3 bases not matched to a gene; V was cut back by 3 bases and J by 5 bases. The CDR3 sequence: CASSYRGRNEKLFF. The CDR3 region has the DNA TGTGCCAGCAGCTACAGGGGGAGAAATGAAAAACTGTTTTTT.

The chain couples TRBV13 to TRBJ2-7, with a possible D match to TRBD1 (5 bases). Germline assignment: CDR1 PRHDT and CDR2 FYEKMQ (reference sequence). Between the trimmed V and J ends, which lost 5 bases and 3 bases, there was a span of 14 bases. This CDR3 has 14 residues. This chain's CDR3 is CASSPYGADYEQYF. DNA for the CDR3: TGTGCCAGCAGCCCCTATGGGGCAGACTACGAGCAGTACTTC.

This clone was counted a single time. The chain recombines TRBV4-1 with TRBJ1-6, with D unresolved. V gave up 0 bases and J gave up 10 bases, with 16 bases separating them. The CDR3 has 16 residues. Looked up from germline, CDR1 is MGHRA and CDR2 is YSYEKL. This CDR3 reads CASSQDSVRGMSPLHF. CDR3 coding DNA: TGCGCCAGCAGCCAAGATAGTGTCCGGGGTATGTCACCCCTCCACTTT.

This clone was detected once. The rearrangement uses TRBV18 and TRBJ2-3; TRBD1 aligns across 10 bases. There are 16 residues in the CDR3. The ends lost 3 bases at V and 5 bases at J; junction bases unmatched: 8. The germline V gene has CDR1 KGHSH and CDR2 LQKENI. This CDR3 is CASSPIGTGVGDTQYF. CDR3 sequence (DNA): TGTGCCAGCTCACCCATCGGGACAGGGGTTGGAGATACGCAGTATTTT. The full variable domain, in which reference TRBV18 and TRBJ2-3 provide the parts outside the CDR3, is NAGVMQNPRHLVRRRGQEARLRCSPMKGHSHVYWYRQLPEEGLKFMVYLQKENIIDESGMPKERFSAEFPKEGPSILRIQQVVRGDSAAYFCASSPIGTGVGDTQYFGPGTRLTVL.

V and J are TRBV10-3 and TRBJ1-4; D not certain. V shed 6 bases and J shed 3 bases, with 14 bases lying between them. CDR1 ENHRY and CDR2 SYGVKD come from the germline V gene. CDR3 length: 15 residues. The DNA of the CDR3 is TGTGCCATCAGGGACCGGGAGGTCGCTAATGAAAAACTGTTTTTT. Residues: CAIRDREVANEKLFF.

This rearrangement joins TRBV5-1 to TRBJ1-4; TRBD1 matches at 8 bases. The trim removed 0 bases at V and 7 bases at J, leaving 5 bases unmatched. The CDR3 totals 15 residues. Germline lookup yields CDR1 SGHRS and CDR2 YFSETQ. CDR3: CASSLAVDRAEKLFF. CDR3 DNA sequence: TGCGCCAGCAGCTTGGCCGTGGACAGGGCTGAAAAACTGTTTTTT.

This chain connects TRBV2 to TRBJ2-7; 12 nucleotides align to TRBD1. CDR1 is SNHLY and CDR2 is FYNNEI in the germline V gene. CDR3 length: 15 amino acids. The trim removed 6 bases at V and 3 bases at J, leaving 6 bases unmatched. CDR3 region: CASRTGTGGYYEQYF. The CDR3 nucleotides are TGTGCCAGCAGGACAGGGACAGGGGGCTACTACGAGCAGTACTTC.

This chain links TRBV19 with TRBJ1-1, with 9 bases that match TRBD1. This CDR3 region has 15 residues. Losses at the gene ends were 4 bases for V and 4 bases for J; bases not matched to a gene: 7. The germline gives CDR1 LNHDA, CDR2 SQIVND (reference sequence). The CDR3 region has the DNA TGTGCCAGTAGTACGCCCGGGACAGGGACCACTGAAGCTTTCTTT. Amino acids: CASSTPGTGTTEAFF. The full variable domain, with the rest looked up from reference TRBV19 and TRBJ1-1, is DGGITQSPKYLFRKEGQNVTLSCEQNLNHDAMYWYRQDPGQGLRLIYYSQIVNDFQKGDIAEGYSVSREKKESFPLTVTSAQKNPTAFYLCASSTPGTGTTEAFFGQGTRLTVV.

The chain links TRBV19 to TRBJ1-4; D may be TRBD1 (5 bases). Germline loops: CDR1 LNHDA, CDR2 SQIVND (reference sequence). V was pared by 6 bases and J by 5 bases, with 13 bases between. The CDR3 loop spans 14 amino acids. The CDR3 sequence is CASSRRAGNEKLFF. CDR3 DNA: TGTGCCAGTAGCAGGAGAGCAGGGAATGAAAAACTGTTTTTT.

The chain carries TRBV27 and TRBJ2-5; TRBD2 is a possible D gene (6 bases). Germline V lookup: CDR1 MNHEY, CDR2 SMNVEV (reference sequence). The germline V and J ends were trimmed by 5 bases and 4 bases, with 44 bases remaining between them. The CDR3 extends over 24 amino acids. The CDR3 reads CASSTRQGLTDHREYMTSGETQYF. In nucleotides, the CDR3 is TGTGCCAGCAGTACGCGTCAGGGTCTGACAGACCACCGAGAATACATGACTAGTGGAGAGACCCAGTACTTC.

This chain joins TRBV28 and TRBJ1-2; D gene unclear. Germline loops: CDR1 MDHEN, CDR2 SYDVKM. V shed 6 bases and J shed 7 bases, with 18 bases lying between them. The CDR3 has 14 residues. CDR3 residues: CASRSPGPLSGYTF. Written as DNA, the CDR3 is TGTGCCAGCAGGTCACCTGGGCCTCTCAGTGGCTACACCTTC.

The J gene is TRBJ1-1, the V gene TRBV5-6; no reliable D call. The CDR3 contains 14 residues. V shed 1 base and J shed 4 bases, with 11 bases lying between them. Germline CDR1 and CDR2: SGHDT and YYEEEE. Here the CDR3 DNA reads TGTGCCAGCAGCTTGCCGGGTAGTACCACTGAAGCTTTCTTT. It translates to CASSLPGSTTEAFF.

The V call is TRBV13, the J call TRBJ1-1; D is unresolved. Trimming cost V 5 bases and J 4 bases, with 14 bases left between them. There are 14 residues in the CDR3. From germline, CDR1 is PRHDT and CDR2 FYEKMQ (reference sequence). CDR3 coding DNA: TGTGCCAGCAGCCTCGGACTCCGGGGCACTGAAGCTTTCTTT. As protein: CASSLGLRGTEAFF.